A single sample gave rise to the 27 T cell receptor beta chains below, sequenced in a study of blood T cells in healthy people across ages. Sample-barcoded 5' priming and a J-beta primer mix drove a second PCR of roughly 7 to 11 cycles. TCRdb fed the 5' RACE reads into MiXCR, producing one record per CDR3 protein. The profile shows 800,000 to 1,300,000 distinct CDR3 sequences, under 30% of them singletons. This sample also appeared in a second study, on T cells of mothers and their children.

Sequenced input: blood. These receptors were collected from a girl aged 2 to 10 in good health.

The chain carries TRBV12-3 or TRBV12-4 and TRBJ1-3; tentatively, D is TRBD1 (5 bases). The CDR3 spans 15 residues. Trimming shortened V by 3 bases and J by 2 bases, and 11 bases separated the two germline ends. CDR3 amino acids: CASSFAGSAGNTIYF. As DNA, the CDR3 is TGTGCCAGCAGTTTTGCAGGGAGCGCTGGAAACACCATATATTTT.

V and J are TRBV12-3 or TRBV12-4 and TRBJ2-5; 8 bases agree with TRBD1. The V and J ends lost 5 bases and 5 bases, in that order; junction bases with no gene match: 7. This CDR3 has 14 residues. The CDR3 region is CASSPQGAWETQYF. The DNA of the CDR3 is TGTGCCAGCAGTCCCCAGGGGGCGTGGGAGACCCAGTACTTC.

The gene calls are TRBV12-3 or TRBV12-4 and TRBJ2-3; D may be TRBD1 (6 bases). This CDR3 contains 13 residues. V was shortened by 7 bases and J by 0 bases, with 8 bases between the two germline ends. In DNA, the CDR3 is TGTGCCAGCACAGGGGCTAGCACAGATACGCAGTATTTT. This codes for CASTGASTDTQYF.

CDR3 loop: CSVEYREIGYTF. CDR3 DNA: TGCAGCGTCGAATACAGGGAAATAGGCTACACCTTC. The chain links TRBV29-1 to TRBJ1-2; tentatively, D is TRBD1 (6 bases). From germline, CDR1 is SQVTM and CDR2 ANQGSEA. With 6 bases removed from V and 8 bases from J, the gap between germline ends came to 16 bases. This CDR3 region has 12 residues. The whole variable domain, remainder taken from reference TRBV29-1 and TRBJ1-2, is SAVISQKPSRDICQRGTSLTIQCQVDSQVTMMFWYRQQPGQSLTLIATANQGSEATYESGFVIDKFPISRPNLTFSTLTVSNMSPEDSSIYLCSVEYREIGYTFGSGTRLTVV.

This rearrangement joins TRBV9 to TRBJ1-2; no clear D. V gave up 3 bases and J gave up 0 bases, with 9 bases separating them. Germline lookup yields CDR1 SGDLS and CDR2 YYNGEE. The CDR3 has 14 residues. For the CDR3, the DNA is TGTGCCAGCAGCGGATACACTGCTAACTATGGCTACACCTTC. Its protein is CASSGYTANYGYTF.

The rearrangement uses TRBV7-3 and TRBJ2-2; D uncertain. Per the germline V gene, CDR1 is SGHTA and CDR2 is FQGTGA. The V gene lost 7 bases and the J gene lost 8 bases, with 17 bases spanning the gap. The CDR3 is 14 residues long. This CDR3 reads CASTSPRQMGELFF. Written as DNA, the CDR3 is TGTGCCAGCACCTCCCCGAGGCAGATGGGGGAGCTGTTTTTT.

The chain combines TRBV7-9 with TRBJ1-3; weak D call: TRBD1 (5 bases). In germline, CDR1 is SEHNR, CDR2 FQNEAQ (reference sequence). The CDR3 length is 13 residues. Trimming pared 5 bases from V and 2 bases from J, leaving 7 bases between. CDR3 sequence (DNA): TGTGCCAGCAGCCAGGGACCTGGAAACACCATATATTTT. This translates into CASSQGPGNTIYF.

A few counts support this clonotype. This chain uses TRBV9 with TRBJ2-6, with D uncertain. This CDR3 is 15 amino acids long. Germline values: CDR1 SGDLS, CDR2 YYNGEE. Trimming cost V 1 base and J 0 bases, with 5 bases left between them. DNA of the CDR3: TGTGCCAGCAGCGTATGGGTCTCTGGGGCCAACGTCCTGACTTTC. The encoded protein is CASSVWVSGANVLTF.

The chain links TRBV15 to TRBJ2-7, with a tentative D call TRBD2 (5 bases). The V end was cut by 5 bases, the J end by 4 bases, with 12 bases between. Germline V gene sequence: CDR1 LNHNV, CDR2 YYDKDF (reference sequence). This CDR3 is 13 amino acids long. The CDR3 protein is CATSAGDEYEQYF. In DNA form, the CDR3 reads TGTGCCACCAGCGCGGGTGACGAGTACGAGCAGTACTTC.

The rearrangement links TRBV10-3 to TRBJ2-4; D is ambiguous. Germline CDR1 reads ENHRY; CDR2 reads SYGVKD. The V end lost 8 bases, the J end lost 7 bases, and 15 bases lay between the germline ends. This CDR3 is built from 13 residues. The CDR3 spells CAIGVGDSNIQYF. CDR3 nucleotides: TGTGCCATCGGTGTTGGGGATTCGAACATTCAGTACTTC.

J is TRBJ2-3 and V is TRBV20-1; 7 bases agree with TRBD2. Trimming at V came to 0 bases and at J to 1 base, leaving 4 bases not matched to a gene. Looked up from germline, CDR1 is DFQATT and CDR2 is SNEGSKA (reference sequence). This CDR3 is built from 15 residues. The CDR3 DNA reads TGCAGTGCTAGAGATAGGCTAGCGGGCACAGATACGCAGTATTTT. Protein: CSARDRLAGTDTQYF.

This clonotype was observed a few times. The chain combines TRBV27 with TRBJ2-5, with 13 bases that match TRBD2. The V gene end was trimmed by 4 bases and the J gene end by 5 bases; junction bases not matched to a gene: 10. CDR1 is MNHEY and CDR2 is SMNVEV in the germline V gene (reference sequence). This CDR3 has 17 amino acids. CDR3 DNA: TGTGCCAGCAGTTCCGGACTAGCGGGAGCCATAGTGGAGACCCAGTACTTC. Translating gives CASSSGLAGAIVETQYF.

The chain links TRBV7-2 to TRBJ1-1; D ambiguous. The V end lost 3 bases, the J end lost 7 bases, and 12 bases lay between the germline ends. The CDR3 has 13 residues. Germline V lookup: CDR1 SGHTA, CDR2 FQGNSA. The CDR3 DNA reads TGTGCCAGCAGCTTTCTCGAGGTTGATGAAGCTTTCTTT. It specifies CASSFLEVDEAFF.

The chain has TRBV12-3 or TRBV12-4 and TRBJ1-5; TRBD1 agrees at 7 bases. This CDR3 has 12 residues. V shed 7 bases and J 9 bases; nucleotides not matched to a gene: 6. The CDR3 region is CASTRGGRPQHF. The CDR3 DNA sequence: TGTGCCAGCACCCGAGGGGGCAGGCCCCAGCATTTT.

This clonotype showed up just a few times. The chain employs TRBV28 and TRBJ1-2; unclear D gene. The CDR3 runs to 13 residues. V shed 5 bases and J shed 1 base, with 8 bases lying between them. Germline assignment: CDR1 MDHEN and CDR2 SYDVKM. The CDR3 protein is CASSTSLNYGYTF. The CDR3 DNA follows: TGTGCCAGCAGTACGTCCCTTAACTATGGCTACACCTTC.

There are a few counts of this clonotype. The chain carries TRBV5-4 and TRBJ2-4; D might be TRBD2 (6 bases). Germline V gene sequence: CDR1 SGHNT, CDR2 YYREEE (reference sequence). Trimming removed 0 bases from V and 13 bases from J, with 20 bases in between. The CDR3 runs 15 residues. The CDR3 sequence: CASSLDLGVQEGQYF. CDR3 coding DNA: TGTGCCAGCAGCTTGGACCTTGGGGTACAGGAGGGACAGTACTTC.

V gene TRBV7-3 combines with J gene TRBJ2-4; 13 positions match TRBD2. The V segment lost 5 bases and the J segment 6 bases; nucleotides outside the gene matches: 7. The CDR3 has 16 amino acids. Germline values: CDR1 SGHTA, CDR2 FQGTGA. The CDR3 DNA is TGTGCCAGCAGCCCAGGGACTAGCGGGGTATTAAACATTCAGTACTTC. Its protein product is CASSPGTSGVLNIQYF.

The chain has TRBV20-1 and TRBJ1-3; TRBD1 is a possible D gene (5 bases). This CDR3 comprises 11 residues. The V end was cut by 5 bases, the J end by 10 bases, with 12 bases between. In germline, CDR1 is DFQATT, CDR2 SNEGSKA (reference sequence). The CDR3 reads CSADLGGTIYF. The CDR3 nucleotides are TGCAGTGCTGACCTGGGGGGAACCATATATTTT.

This clonotype was seen more than once but under ten times. The J gene is TRBJ2-1, the V gene TRBV9; TRBD2 is a possible D gene (6 bases). The CDR3 is made up of 16 amino acids. V was cut by 0 bases and J by 2 bases, with 12 bases left in between. Germline CDR1 is SGDLS and CDR2 is YYNGEE. CDR3 sequence (DNA): TGTGCCAGCAGCGTAGTAGCGGCCAAGGCCTACAATGAGCAGTTCTTC. This translates into CASSVVAAKAYNEQFF.

This clonotype was counted a few times. The chain joins TRBV20-1 to TRBJ2-2; the D call may be TRBD1 or TRBD2 (5 bases each). Looked up from germline, CDR1 is DFQATT and CDR2 is SNEGSKA (reference sequence). This CDR3 region has 15 residues. V lost 4 bases to trimming and J lost 5 bases, with 17 bases between them. CDR3 sequence (DNA): TGCAGTGCTATCCCCCGGGACCCTTTTACCGGGGAGCTGTTTTTT. This translates into CSAIPRDPFTGELFF.

This clonotype has a handful of counts. The V gene is TRBV10-3, the J gene TRBJ2-5; a possible D gene is TRBD1 (6 bases). The J call is in doubt because the DNA end fits TRBJ2-7 better. Germline CDR1 ENHRY, CDR2 SYGVKD. This CDR3 has 16 amino acids. CDR3 loop: CAISAIRGTATYEQYF. The CDR3 region has the DNA TGTGCCATCAGCGCAATTAGGGGGACGGCCACCTACGAGCAGTACTTC.

The sample holds a few counts of this clonotype. This rearrangement joins TRBV27 to TRBJ1-6; D gene ambiguous. CDR3 size: 13 residues. V lost 6 bases and J 9 bases, leaving 12 bases between the germline ends. CDR1 is MNHEY, CDR2 SMNVEV, per germline (reference sequence). The CDR3 loop is CASSFREASPLHF. The CDR3 DNA reads TGTGCCAGCAGCTTCAGAGAGGCTTCACCCCTCCACTTT.

There are a few counts of this clonotype. The chain carries TRBV9 and TRBJ2-5; possibly TRBD1 for D (6 bases). CDR3 length: 13 amino acids. Trimming cost V 8 bases and J 4 bases, with 15 bases left between them. CDR1 is SGDLS, CDR2 YYNGEE, per germline. CDR3 region: CASGGVVSETQYF. In DNA form, the CDR3 reads TGTGCCAGTGGGGGCGTAGTTTCAGAGACCCAGTACTTC. Full variable domain (outside the CDR3, taken from reference TRBV9 and TRBJ2-5): DSGVTQTPKHLITATGQRVTLRCSPRSGDLSVYWYQQSLDQGLQFLIQYYNGEERAKGNILERFSAQQFPDLHSELNLSSLELGDSALYFCASGGVVSETQYFGPGTRLLVL.

With respect to this clonotype: The junction does not match germline at one end; this may be a read error. The chain carries TRBV14 and TRBJ2-5, with 13 bases matching TRBD2. TRBJ2-1 explains the end of the DNA better; the J call may be wrong. CDR1 and CDR2 (germline): SGHDN, FVKESK. The CDR3 sequence is 15 residues long. The CDR3 sequence: CASSHTSGRGNGQFF. DNA for the CDR3: TGTGCCAGCAGCCATACTAGCGGGAGGGGTAATGGGCAGTTCTTC.

This clonotype has more than one count but fewer than ten. The chain carries TRBV20-1 and TRBJ1-6; D is possibly TRBD1 (5 bases). The V and J ends lost 5 bases and 5 bases respectively, with 13 bases between them. The CDR3 runs 14 residues. Germline V gives CDR1 DFQATT, CDR2 SNEGSKA (reference sequence). CDR3 DNA sequence: TGCAGTGCTTTCTTTGGGGGGGATAATTCACCCCTCCACTTT. This gives the protein CSAFFGGDNSPLHF.

The chain is built from TRBV10-3 and TRBJ2-5; unclear D gene. Between the trimmed V and J ends, which lost 4 bases and 3 bases, there was a span of 6 bases. CDR3 length: 12 amino acids. In germline, CDR1 is ENHRY, CDR2 SYGVKD. The CDR3: CAISGPEETQYF. The CDR3 DNA reads TGTGCCATCAGTGGTCCCGAAGAGACCCAGTACTTC.

As for this clonotype: At one boundary the junction diverges from the germline segment, which might be a read error. The chain joins TRBV20-1 to TRBJ1-5; D not certain. CDR1 DFQATT and CDR2 SNEGSKA come from the germline V gene (reference sequence). CDR3 length equals 13 residues. The CDR3 here is CSARGPWDQPQHF. CDR3 DNA: TGCAGTGCCAGAGGGCCATGGGATCAGCCCCAGCATTTT.